These T cell receptor beta chains were read from a single sample in a study of T cell changes during pregnancy in multiple sclerosis. TCRdb's table, derived via immunoSEQ multiplex PCR, lists solely in-frame clones and lacks some. In the table there are roughly 80,000 clones, 93% of which are singletons. Sequences were derived from peripheral blood, sampled in the second trimester of pregnancy. Receptors originate from a female donor with multiple sclerosis, enrolled in a pregnancy study. The CDR3 runs from the conserved cysteine through the conserved F or W. Each record gives: D gene, J gene, clone size, V gene, CDR3 DNA, CDR3 protein. A D gene is named only where the DNA matches it firmly. Expanded clones get a size class; other rows say once, few or many, or leave the size out.

>-|TRBJ1-1|-|TRBV25-1
TGTGCCAGCAAGGTAAGATTGGGAGAAGGAAACACTGAAGCTTTCTTT
CASKVRLGEGNTEAFF
>-|TRBJ1-1|-|TRBV11-3
TGTGCCAGCAGCTTAGGTCGGGGTACGTCTGAAGCTTTCTTT
CASSLGRGTSEAFF
>TRBD1|TRBJ1-5|-|TRBV9
TGTGCCAGCAGCGAGGGAACAGGGGGTGGTGGTCAGCCCCAGCATTTT
CASSEGTGGGGQPQHF
>TRBD2|TRBJ2-2|-|TRBV7-2
TGTGCCAGCAGCCCCCCGGGGACTAGCGGGGGAACCGGGGAGCTGTTTTTT
CASSPPGTSGGTGELFF
>TRBD2|TRBJ2-1|once|TRBV11-2
TGTGCCAGCAGCTTAGATAGCTTGAGATTAGCGGGAGCCATCTACAATGAGCAGTTCTTC
CASSLDSLRLAGAIYNEQFF
>TRBD1|TRBJ1-2|-|TRBV10-3
TGTGCCATCAGTGAGGCGCCACAGGGGGCGCCCGGGGATGGCTACACCTTC
CAISEAPQGAPGDGYTF
>TRBD1|TRBJ1-2|-|TRBV11-1
TGTGCCAGCAGCCCGGGACAGGGGTCGGGTGGCTACACCTTC
CASSPGQGSGGYTF
>TRBD1|TRBJ1-5|-|TRBV19
TGTGCCAGTAGCGGCGGGACAGGGGGCAATCAGCCCCAGCATTTT
CASSGGTGGNQPQHF
>-|TRBJ1-6|-|TRBV4-1
TGCGCCAGCAGCCAAGATGTGACATCGGACTCCTATAATTCACCCCTCCACTTT
CASSQDVTSDSYNSPLHF
>-|TRBJ2-3|-|TRBV6-5
TGTGCCAGCAGCCCCACCCACGGGGGTTTAGATACGCAGTATTTT
CASSPTHGGLDTQYF
>TRBD1|TRBJ2-5|-|TRBV2
TGTGCCAGCAGAAACAGGGGGCTCCGGGAGACCCAGTACTTC
CASRNRGLRETQYF
>-|TRBJ1-2|-|TRBV5-1
TGCGCCAGCAGCTTGGTTCAGGCTATCGATGGCTACACCTTC
CASSLVQAIDGYTF
>TRBD1|TRBJ1-5|-|TRBV5-6
TGTGCCAGCAGCCAGGGACAGCCCAATCAGCCCCAGCATTTT
CASSQGQPNQPQHF
>-|TRBJ1-6|-|TRBV14
TGTGCCAGCACCCCGGCGGGCTCCTATAATTCACCCCTCCACTTT
CASTPAGSYNSPLHF
>TRBD1|TRBJ1-2|-|TRBV6-1
TGTGCCAGCAGTAAAGGGACAGGGGATACCTACGGCTACACCTTC
CASSKGTGDTYGYTF
>-|TRBJ2-7|-|TRBV5-4
TGTGCCAGCACCCAGGGGCTAGCGGACTCCTACGAGCAGTACTTC
CASTQGLADSYEQYF
>-|TRBJ2-1|-|TRBV15
TGTGCCACCAGCACAACGGACAGCGTCAGGACCAGGACATACAATGAGCAGTTCTTC
CATSTTDSVRTRTYNEQFF
>TRBD1|TRBJ2-7|-|TRBV10-1
TGCGCCAGCAGTCCGGACAGGATTATCCTCAGCTCCTACGAGCAGTACTTC
CASSPDRIILSSYEQYF
>TRBD2|TRBJ2-2|-|TRBV5-1
TGCGCCAGCAGCTTGGCCGTCGGGGGGTCCGGGGAGCTGTTTTTT
CASSLAVGGSGELFF
>-|TRBJ1-2|-|TRBV5-5
TGTGCCAGCAGCCTCCTAGCTGGCTACACCTTC
CASSLLAGYTF
>-|TRBJ2-5|-|TRBV28
TGTGCCAGCAGTTTACAGGGGTTGGGGGAAGAGACCCAGTACTTC
CASSLQGLGEETQYF
>-|TRBJ2-1|-|TRBV9
TGTGCCAGCAGCCCTCAAACAACCACGGAGCAGTTCTTC
CASSPQTTTEQFF
>TRBD1|TRBJ1-4|-|TRBV6-1
TGTGCCAGCAGTGAACGGGACAGGGGGGTCACTAATGAAAAACTGTTTTTT
CASSERDRGVTNEKLFF
>-|TRBJ1-1|-|TRBV7-9
TGTGCCAGCAGCTTAGCGTGGCAGGGAAGAACTGAAGCTTTCTTT
CASSLAWQGRTEAFF
>-|TRBJ1-2|-|TRBV7-9
TGTGCCAGCAGCTTAGACAGCAGGGGCGAAGGGAGCTACACCTTC
CASSLDSRGEGSYTF
>-|TRBJ2-3|-|TRBV11-3
TGTGCCAGCAGGTCAGGGGCCCCCACAGATACGCAGTATTTT
CASRSGAPTDTQYF
>-|TRBJ2-2|once|TRBV11-2
TGTGCCAGCAGTCCCCCTGGGGGCGATGGCACCGGGGAGCTGTTTTTT
CASSPPGGDGTGELFF
>-|TRBJ1-2|-|TRBV4-1
TGCGCCAGCAGCGATCGACGGAAGCGGGATGGCTACACCTTC
CASSDRRKRDGYTF
>TRBD1|TRBJ1-2|-|TRBV7-2
TGTGCCAGCAGCTTAGCTACCGGGACAGGAGGTTCTAAGGGTTCGTGGGGCTACACCTTC
CASSLATGTGGSKGSWGYTF
>TRBD1|TRBJ2-7|once|TRBV5-4
TGTGCCAGCAGCTGGGGTACGGTGGGACAGCTCTACGAGCAGTACTTC
CASSWGTVGQLYEQYF
>-|TRBJ2-3|-|TRBV5-1
TGCGCCAGCAGCTGGGGACACGACACAGATACGCAGTATTTT
CASSWGHDTDTQYF
>TRBD2|TRBJ2-2|-|TRBV25-1
TGTGCCAGCAGTGAATTCTTCGCGGGGGGCCAGTCCACCGGGGAGCTGTTTTTT
CASSEFFAGGQSTGELFF
>TRBD1|TRBJ2-7|-|TRBV2
TGTGCCAGCACTCAGGGGGTGGGGCAGTACTTC
CASTQGVGQYF
>-|TRBJ1-3|-|TRBV18
TGTGCCAGCTCACCACCGCACAGGGGAAACACCATATATTTT
CASSPPHRGNTIYF
>-|TRBJ1-2|-|TRBV6-1
TGTGCCAGCAGTGAAGGAACAGACCTAAATGGCTACACCTTC
CASSEGTDLNGYTF
>TRBD1|TRBJ1-2|-|TRBV19
TGTGCCACATCCAGCGGACAGGGGGCGACCTATGGCTACACCTTC
CATSSGQGATYGYTF
>TRBD2|TRBJ2-1|-|TRBV10-3
TGTGCCAGTAGCGGGGGGGACTTCTACAATGAGCAGTTCTTC
CASSGGDFYNEQFF
>-|TRBJ2-3|once|TRBV7-9
TGTGCCAGCAGCTTAGCCGTGGGGGCTAGCGGAAATACGCAGTATTTT
CASSLAVGASGNTQYF
>-|TRBJ2-5|-|TRBV2
TGTGCCAGCAGAGCTGAGACCCAGTACTTC
CASRAETQYF
>-|TRBJ1-6|-|TRBV30
TGTGCCTGGAACCGGCCGGCAGGGGTAAAATCACCCCTCCACTTT
CAWNRPAGVKSPLHF
>-|TRBJ2-2|-|TRBV9
TGTGCCAGCAGCGCGATCAGGGGGCTGGGATCGGGGGGCACCGGGGAGCTGTTTTTT
CASSAIRGLGSGGTGELFF
>-|TRBJ2-7|-|TRBV12-2
TGTGCAAGAGTGATGCTTTTTAAGCGTGGAAGGTCCTACGAGCAGTACTTC
CARVMLFKRGRSYEQYF
>-|TRBJ1-1|-|TRBV6-5
TGTGCCAGCAGCTTGGCCGGACAGCTGAACACTGAAGCTTTCTTT
CASSLAGQLNTEAFF
>TRBD2|TRBJ2-1|-|TRBV30
TGTGCCTGCTCCGGGACTAGACCGTTCTTC
CACSGTRPFF
>-|TRBJ2-1|once|TRBV4-2
TGTGCCAGCAGCCAGGACCCGACCGGGGGTTGGGAGCAGTTCTTC
CASSQDPTGGWEQFF
>-|TRBJ2-1|-|TRBV2
TGTGCCAGCAGTGAAAGTGGCAGCTCCTACAATGAGCAGTTCTTC
CASSESGSSYNEQFF
>TRBD1|TRBJ2-6|once|TRBV5-6
TGTGCCAGCAGCTGGGGGACAGCACCTGGGGCCAACGTCCTGACTTTC
CASSWGTAPGANVLTF
>-|TRBJ1-1|-|TRBV5-6
TGTGCCAGCAGCTTGGGACTGCCCATGGCTGAAGCTTTCTTT
CASSLGLPMAEAFF
>TRBD2|TRBJ2-7|-|TRBV5-1
TGCGCCAGCAGCCCCGTTTCAGCGGGGGCCTCCTACGAGCAGTACTTC
CASSPVSAGASYEQYF
>TRBD1|TRBJ2-4|-|TRBV13
TGTGCCAGCAGGATGACAGGGTGGAACATTCAGTACTTC
CASRMTGWNIQYF
>-|TRBJ1-4|-|TRBV9
TGTGCCAGCAGCGAGGGGCCGGGAGCCAATGAAAAACTGTTTTTT
CASSEGPGANEKLFF
>TRBD2|TRBJ2-1|-|TRBV7-2
TGTGCCAGCAGCTCCAGCCTTCCGGGACTAGTCAATCGTGAGCAGTTCTTC
CASSSSLPGLVNREQFF